This passage covers 26 T cell receptor beta chains from one sample sequenced in a study of T-cell memory formation after mild COVID-19. MiXCR was run by TCRdb on the 5' RACE reads, yielding one entry per CDR3 protein. The table lists about 350,000 distinct CDR3 sequences, roughly an eighth of them singletons, with about 20% in the top ten. The sequencing input was PBMCs or a T cell subset sorted from them (not recorded which). Receptors were obtained from a man younger than 35 who had mild COVID-19 (a few samples of this study predate the infection). Cell type and time point are not known.

There are a few counts of this clonotype. The chain couples TRBV7-6 to TRBJ2-7; 11 bases agree with TRBD2. Germline V gene sequence: CDR1 SGHVS, CDR2 FNYEAQ. The CDR3 is 15 residues long. V shed 5 bases and J 7 bases; nucleotides not matched to a gene: 10. CDR3 nucleotide sequence: TGTGCCAGCAGCCCCCGACTAGCGGGGTTGAGGGAGCAGTACTTC. Amino acid sequence: CASSPRLAGLREQYF.

This chain uses TRBV10-3 with TRBJ2-5; D is ambiguous. Germline values: CDR1 ENHRY, CDR2 SYGVKD. CDR3 length: 14 amino acids. Between the trimmed V and J ends, which lost 0 bases and 2 bases, there was a span of 7 bases. The CDR3 reads CAISESAGQETQYF. DNA of the CDR3: TGTGCCATCAGTGAGTCTGCAGGACAAGAGACCCAGTACTTC.

The V gene is TRBV2, the J gene TRBJ1-5; TRBD1 is a possible D gene (5 bases). CDR1 and CDR2 from the germline V gene are SNHLY and FYNNEI. V was pared by 2 bases and J by 0 bases, with 8 bases between. The CDR3 extends over 15 amino acids. The CDR3: CASSEWTLSNQPQHF. Here the CDR3 DNA reads TGTGCCAGCAGTGAATGGACACTTAGCAATCAGCCCCAGCATTTT.

In this sample, this clonotype turned up a few times. The CDR3 DNA is TGTGCCAGCAGTTCGACAGGGGTGGGCTCCTACGAGCAGTACGTC. Amino acids: CASSSTGVGSYEQYV. The chain couples TRBV28 to TRBJ2-7; TRBD1 matches 8 bases. With V trimmed by 4 bases and J by 0 bases, 5 bases remained unmatched. The CDR3 sequence is 15 residues long. The germline V gene has CDR1 MDHEN and CDR2 SYDVKM.

Concerning this clonotype itself: At one end the junction does not follow the germline gene, possibly because of a read error. The chain has TRBV12-3 or TRBV12-4 and TRBJ1-1; possibly TRBD1 for D (6 bases). The CDR3 is 16 residues long. The CDR3 region is CARSFGQGLANTEAFF. The CDR3 DNA sequence: TGTGCCAGAAGTTTTGGCCAGGGGCTGGCGAACACTGAAGCTTTCTTT.

This clonotype was seen a handful of times. The V gene is TRBV9, the J gene TRBJ2-7; D ambiguous. Germline values: CDR1 SGDLS, CDR2 YYNGEE. This CDR3 comprises 13 residues. Trimming left V 3 bases short and J 3 bases short, with 10 bases between. The CDR3 is CASSGPSGYEQYF. CDR3 sequence (DNA): TGTGCCAGCAGCGGTCCCTCGGGCTACGAGCAGTACTTC.

This clonotype was seen at least ten times. J is TRBJ1-1 and V is TRBV5-1; D is possibly TRBD1 (6 bases). The V end lost 3 bases, the J end lost 4 bases, and 10 bases lay between the germline ends. This CDR3 comprises 13 residues. Germline CDR1 SGHRS, CDR2 YFSETQ. The CDR3 coding sequence is TGCGCCAGCAGCTACCAGGGGCTCACTGAAGCTTTCTTT. It translates to CASSYQGLTEAFF.

The CDR3 here is CASSLVSGTDGYTF. The DNA of the CDR3 is TGTGCCAGCAGCTTAGTGTCCGGGACCGACGGCTACACCTTC. This sequence joins TRBV7-9 and TRBJ1-2, with a possible D match to TRBD1 (5 bases). Germline V gene data show CDR1 as SEHNR and CDR2 as FQNEAQ (reference sequence). The CDR3 has 14 residues. V dropped 1 base and J dropped 8 bases, with 14 bases sitting between them. Based on the CDR3 plus reference TRBV7-9 and TRBJ1-2, the full variable domain is DTGVSQNPRHKITKRGQNVTFRCDPISEHNRLYWYRQTLGQGPEFLTYFQNEAQLEKSRLLSDRFSAERPKGSFSTLEIQRTEQGDSAMYLCASSLVSGTDGYTFGSGTRLTVV.

The J gene is TRBJ2-1, the V gene TRBV7-3; 9 bases match TRBD2. V shed 1 base, J shed 8 bases, and the junction held 6 bases outside the gene matches. This CDR3 region has 15 residues. The V gene's germline CDR1 is SGHTA and CDR2 FQGTGA. CDR3 nucleotides: TGTGCCAGCAGCTTAATTGGCGGGGGGGCCGATGAGCAGTTCTTC. Its translation: CASSLIGGGADEQFF. Full variable domain (outside the CDR3, taken from reference TRBV7-3 and TRBJ2-1): GAGVSQTPSNKVTEKGKYVELRCDPISGHTALYWYRQSLGQGPEFLIYFQGTGAADDSGLPNDRFFAVRPEGSVSTLKIQRTERGDSAVYLCASSLIGGGADEQFFGPGTRLTVL.

This clonotype was observed a handful of times. This chain joins TRBV29-1 and TRBJ1-1, with TRBD1 identical over 8 bases. Trimming removed 6 bases from V and 1 base from J; junction bases left unmatched: 7. The CDR3 length is 14 residues. Per the germline V gene, CDR1 is SQVTM and CDR2 is ANQGSEA. The CDR3 nucleotides read TGCAGCGTAGACCGGACAGGGCAGAACACTGAAGCTTTCTTT. Protein product: CSVDRTGQNTEAFF.

This clonotype was observed a handful of times. This sequence joins TRBV4-2 and TRBJ2-2; perhaps TRBD1 as D (6 bases). The CDR3 length is 15 residues. V lost 8 bases to trimming and J lost 4 bases, with 17 bases between them. Germline lookup yields CDR1 LGHNA and CDR2 YNFKEQ. CDR3 nucleotides: TGTGCCAGCTGCCGTACTACAGGGCTCACCGGGGAGCTGTTTTTT. Translating it yields CASCRTTGLTGELFF.

The table lists this clonotype with many counts. The V call is TRBV5-1, the J call TRBJ2-1; possible D gene TRBD1, 5 bases. Germline CDR1 SGHRS, CDR2 YFSETQ. With 0 bases removed from V and 3 bases from J, the gap between germline ends came to 13 bases. The CDR3 runs 16 residues. Here the CDR3 DNA reads TGCGCCAGCAGCTTGGATTCAGACAGCCTCTACAATGAGCAGTTCTTC. As protein: CASSLDSDSLYNEQFF.

The CDR3 DNA reads as TGTGCCAGCGGACAGGGTAGGGCAGATACGCAGTATTTT. Translating it yields CASGQGRADTQYF. J is TRBJ2-3 and V is TRBV14, with 8 bases that match TRBD1. The J segment lost 4 bases and the V segment lost 8 bases, leaving 5 bases of the junction unmatched. The germline V gene encodes CDR1 SGHDN and CDR2 FVKESK. The CDR3 is made up of 13 amino acids. Full variable domain (rest looked up from reference TRBV14 and TRBJ2-3): EAGVTQFPSHSVIEKGQTVTLRCDPISGHDNLYWYRRVMGKEIKFLLHFVKESKQDESGMPNNRFLAERTGGTYSTLKVQPAELEDSGVYFCASGQGRADTQYFGPGTRLTVL.

This clonotype was detected ten times or more. The chain links TRBV29-1 to TRBJ2-5; 7 bases match TRBD2. CDR1 and CDR2 (germline): SQVTM, ANQGSEA. V was clipped by 4 bases and J by 4 bases; unmatched bases: 12. There are 15 residues in the CDR3. CDR3 sequence reads: CSVAFWGGTGETQYF. The DNA of the CDR3 is TGCAGCGTTGCTTTTTGGGGAGGGACCGGAGAGACCCAGTACTTC.

The chain has TRBV7-3 and TRBJ2-5; D ambiguous. The V and J ends lost 5 bases and 2 bases respectively, with 12 bases between them. Germline assignment: CDR1 SGHTA and CDR2 FQGTGA. This CDR3 region has 14 residues. The CDR3 DNA reads as TGTGCCAGCAGCCAGCTGGGCCCGCAAGAGACCCAGTACTTC. It yields the protein CASSQLGPQETQYF.

This clonotype was picked up a small number of times. The chain uses TRBV24-1 and TRBJ2-2; D possibly corresponds to TRBD2 (6 bases). The CDR3 length is 14 residues. Germline CDR1 KGHDR, CDR2 SFDVKD. Trimming shortened V by 1 base and J by 6 bases, and 8 bases separated the two germline ends. CDR3 in amino acids: CATSDFRRAGELFF. As DNA, the CDR3 is TGTGCCACCAGTGATTTTAGGAGGGCCGGGGAGCTGTTTTTT.

This clonotype was counted between two and nine times. J is TRBJ2-7 and V is TRBV5-5, with D possibly TRBD1 on 6 matching bases. Trimming removed 3 bases from V and 2 bases from J, with 15 bases in between. The CDR3 covers 15 residues. Germline-derived CDR1 and CDR2 are SGHKS and YYEKEE (reference sequence). The CDR3 loop is CASSSSWGQPYEQYV. CDR3 sequence (DNA): TGTGCCAGCAGCTCCTCCTGGGGGCAACCCTACGAGCAGTACGTC.

J is TRBJ2-3 and V is TRBV4-2; either TRBD1 or TRBD2 may fit D (5 bases each). V was shortened by 1 base and J by 1 base, with 15 bases between the two germline ends. The CDR3 is 17 residues long. Per the germline V gene, CDR1 is LGHNA and CDR2 is YNFKEQ. As DNA, the CDR3 is TGTGCCAGCAGCCAAGCGTCCTTAGGGGACGGCACAGATACGCAGTATTTT. As protein: CASSQASLGDGTDTQYF.

The V and J genes are TRBV20-1 and TRBJ2-2; TRBD1 aligns across 7 bases. The CDR3 has 15 amino acids. V dropped 5 bases and J dropped 2; count of bases not matched to a gene: 8. CDR1 and CDR2 (germline): DFQATT, SNEGSKA (reference sequence). The CDR3 sequence: CSAYSGTANTGELFF. As DNA, the CDR3 is TGCAGTGCTTATTCCGGGACAGCTAACACCGGGGAGCTGTTTTTT.

A few counts support this clonotype. This sequence joins TRBV29-1 and TRBJ2-3, with D tentatively TRBD2 (6 bases). Germline CDR1 SQVTM, CDR2 ANQGSEA. The germline V and J ends were trimmed by 3 bases and 4 bases, with 11 bases remaining between them. The CDR3 runs to 13 residues. This CDR3 is CSVETSPPDTQYF. The CDR3, as DNA: TGCAGCGTTGAGACTAGTCCGCCAGATACGCAGTATTTT.

This clonotype was found many times. The gene calls are TRBV5-1 and TRBJ1-1; D is undetermined. V gave up 1 base and J gave up 0 bases, with 7 bases separating them. The CDR3 contains 14 residues. Looked up from germline, CDR1 is SGHRS and CDR2 is YFSETQ. The chain's CDR3 is CASSLLPMNTEAFF. The CDR3 coding sequence is TGCGCCAGCAGCTTGCTCCCAATGAACACTGAAGCTTTCTTT.

This clonotype was counted only a few times. The conserved closing phenylalanine or tryptophan is absent in this CDR3, likely reflecting a read error. The V gene is TRBV2, the J gene TRBJ1-5; D not certain. CDR3 size: 14 residues. Trimming removed 3 bases at V and 5 bases at J, with 11 bases between. Germline assignment: CDR1 SNHLY and CDR2 FYNNEI. CDR3 sequence (DNA): TGTGCCAGCAGTGAGTCATACGCAGATCAGCCCCAGCATTAT. Translated: CASSESYADQPQHY.

This sequence joins TRBV10-3 and TRBJ2-4; D possibly matches TRBD1 or TRBD2 (6 bases each). The CDR3 sequence is 13 residues long. Trimming stripped 7 bases from V and 7 bases from J, with 14 bases between. From germline, CDR1 is ENHRY and CDR2 SYGVKD. The CDR3 DNA follows: TGTGCCATCAAGGCAGGGGAGGAGAACATTCAGTACTTC. This sequence encodes CAIKAGEENIQYF.

This clonotype was counted once. The genes are TRBV6-5 and TRBJ2-3; D perhaps matches TRBD2 (7 bases). The CDR3 length is 15 residues. Germline V gives CDR1 MNHEY, CDR2 SVGAGI. Trimming removed 10 bases at V and 3 bases at J, with 20 bases between. This CDR3 reads CATRGFRGATDTQYF. The CDR3 coding sequence is TGTGCCACCAGAGGGTTCCGGGGGGCAACAGATACGCAGTATTTT.

This clonotype has just a few counts. V gene TRBV18 combines with J gene TRBJ1-1; 11 bases match TRBD1. From germline, CDR1 is KGHSH and CDR2 LQKENI. The CDR3 length is 17 residues. Germline trimming cut 1 base from V and 1 base from J; bases unmatched to any gene: 5. This CDR3 reads CASSPQGTGGRNTEAFF. The CDR3 DNA follows: TGTGCCAGCTCACCACAGGGGACAGGGGGTAGGAACACTGAAGCTTTCTTT.

This chain joins TRBV20-1 and TRBJ2-3; D perhaps matches TRBD2 (6 bases). V was trimmed by 6 bases and J by 2 bases, leaving 15 bases between them. Germline CDR1 reads DFQATT; CDR2 reads SNEGSKA (reference sequence). The CDR3 totals 14 residues. The CDR3 nucleotides are TGCAGTGCCAGGGCGGGGTCCTCCACAGATACGCAGTATTTT. Translated: CSARAGSSTDTQYF.